This TCR beta chain comes out of a study of T cell clonality in common variable immunodeficiency (dated by TCRdb to between 2014 and 2017). At the junction V is shortened by 7 bases and J by 6 bases, with 14 bases in between. The CDR3, cysteine through phenylalanine, is 13 amino acids long. Part of the CDR3 DNA is given, 30 bases translated from base 1. CDR1 SGHRS and CDR2 YFSETQ were looked up in the germline V gene. Most of the CVID patients and most of the healthy controls were of Caucasian heritage. From each donor, roughly 4.5 to 8 ml of heparinized peripheral whole blood was collected. Genomic DNA from adults with common variable immune deficiency (CVID) and from healthy adult controls was used to sequence TCRbeta CDR3 repertoires. The control group comprised some 22 healthy adult volunteers, around 12 female and roughly ten male, aged roughly 20 to 75 years with a mean age of around 32. Diluted blood was subjected to density centrifugation over Hypaque 1077 or Ficoll-Paque for isolation of peripheral blood mononuclear cells. Genomic DNA was obtained from unsorted mononuclear cells through either Qiagen column purification or a centrifugation-based method.

General findings and caveats noted by the study authors: CVID subjects shared fewer TCRbeta clones with each other than healthy controls did (p < 0.0001). According to the authors, finding the cause of the higher clonality in CVID would require sequencing the repertoires of T cell subpopulations. CVID TCRbeta sequences reportedly showed fewer deletions and N-nucleotide insertions and lacked highly modified clones with 13 or more V deletions. Correlations of repertoire features with clinical complications were constrained by heterogeneity among patients within the CVID cohort. Despite equal DNA input, controls averaged roughly 80,000 unique sequences per sample versus about 30,000 in CVID samples. TCRbeta clonality was higher in CVID subjects than in healthy controls (t-test p = 0.018), and the increase was most characteristic of about a third of subjects.

For sequencing, equivalent amounts of genomic DNA were input from CVID and control samples. For every sample, a 60 bp segment covering the rearranged TCRbeta CDR3 region was amplified and then sequenced. TCRbeta amplification used the immunoSEQ assay, a bias-corrected multiplex PCR with high-throughput sequencing. Per the authors' processing: Every unique nucleotide sequence was considered a clone and was annotated with V, D and J genes, copy number and frequency. Sequences were labeled productive if in frame, and non-productive if out of frame or containing stop codons. As previously described, Shannon's entropy was used to calculate clonality. The predicted amino acid sequences of productive clones were used to derive the mean CDR3 Kyte-Doolittle hydropathy. Using the R hclust function, scaled V gene usage was clustered hierarchically with Manhattan distance and complete linkage. Clone sharing by CDR3 amino acid sequence was assessed by resampling 12 repertoires per group over 100 rounds. The repertoires were searched for 65 to 80 published EBV-specific and 245 published CMV-specific TCRbeta sequences. A couple of CVID samples yielding fewer than 10,000 sequences were excluded from analysis, leaving 42 CVID repertoires. The immuneACCESS repertoire file appears here via TCRdb, limited to in-frame rearrangements. These files lack a portion of the clones; in checked studies, under half of the deficit traces to unresolved V genes, and the cause of the others is not known. That table gives V, J and clone size, and the DNA gave D and trimming. The data for this sample show about 64,000 clones, each detected more than once. The ten largest clones represent around 1.7% of the sample.

In this sample, this clone turned up many times. It has no known antigen specificity. The read ends 3 residues shy of where the CDR3 ends; the end is completed using the germline J gene. The clonotype originates from a person aged 18 to 75 in good health. The chain is assembled from TRBV5-1 and TRBJ2-1, with no confident D gene call. Sequenced input: peripheral blood mononuclear cells. CDR3 DNA, as far as it was read: TGCGCCAGCGAGGTGTATCCGGGCAATGAG. Translation gives CASEVYPGNE. The CDR3 reads in full as CASEVYPGNEQFF.